This TCR beta chain originates from a study of T cells in Graves' hyperthyroidism and ophthalmopathy. Study outcomes and limitations: By a 13 V-J model, ophthalmopathy was set apart from stable hyperthyroidism. Most expanded thyroid clonotypes above 0.001 recurred in blood.

Using RNA transcripts as the source, TCR beta CDR3 regions were amplified. In the first-round RT-PCR of the TCR CDR3, the HTBI primer set was used. MiXCR, applied by TCRdb to the multiplex PCR reads, yields one record per CDR3 protein. The repertoire holds hundreds of thousands of distinct CDR3 sequences, with 15% to 20% as singletons. Patients aged 18 to 65 had newly diagnosed hyperthyroidism of under 2 months' duration. Orbital computed tomography, thyroid ultrasound, serum thyroxine and TRAb, and clinical symptoms together informed the diagnoses. This clonotype appeared many times. Its antigen is unknown. Material for sequencing was blood. The source of this sequence is a woman in her 30s with Graves' hyperthyroidism.

CDR3: CASSEKRDEQFF. The CDR3 DNA reads as TGTGCCAGCAGTGAAAAGCGGGACGAGCAGTTCTTC. This sequence joins TRBV28 and TRBJ2-1; 7 bases agree with TRBD2. From germline, CDR1 is MDHEN and CDR2 SYDVKM. The CDR3 consists of 12 residues. Trimming cost V 5 bases and J 10 bases; bases outside gene matches: 5.